This TCR beta chain emerged from a study of cytomegalovirus exposure and HLA in healthy donors. Study observations and caveats: In vitro testing confirmed three CMV-associated chains as specific for CMV antigens.

CDR3 length: 14 amino acids. Germline V gene sequence: CDR1 SGHRS, CDR2 YFSETQ. V was clipped by 2 bases and J by 1 base, with 9 bases between them. A few counts support this clone. Its matching antigen is unknown. 60 Vbeta and 13 Jbeta primers were used in PCR. TCRdb's table, derived via immunoSEQ multiplex PCR, lists solely in-frame clones and lacks some. The sample lists about 190,000 clones; 60% to 80% were seen once. Sampled while nominally healthy, donors likely had unrecorded immune exposures. The origin of this receptor is a woman aged 18-29 years in good health and CMV-seronegative. Sequencing was done on a sample of PBMCs. The V call is TRBV5-1, the J call TRBJ1-1; no firm D call. CDR3 bases: TGCGCCAGCAGCTTTGGCCAGTCGAACACTGAAGCTTTCTTT. Encoded protein: CASSFGQSNTEAFF.